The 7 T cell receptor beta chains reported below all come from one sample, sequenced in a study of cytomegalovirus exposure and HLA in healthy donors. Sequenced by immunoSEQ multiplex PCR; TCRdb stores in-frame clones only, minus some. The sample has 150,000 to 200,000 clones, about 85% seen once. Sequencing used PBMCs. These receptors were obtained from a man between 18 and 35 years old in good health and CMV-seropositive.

CDR3 in amino acids: CASSPESWSARTEAFF. DNA of the CDR3: TGCGCCAGCAGCCCCGAGTCCTGGAGTGCGAGGACTGAAGCTTTCTTT. The J gene is TRBJ1-1, the V gene TRBV4-1; D gene ambiguous. Trimming cost V 4 bases and J 5 bases, with 20 bases left between them. The CDR3 is made up of 16 amino acids. CDR1 and CDR2 (germline): MGHRA, YSYEKL.

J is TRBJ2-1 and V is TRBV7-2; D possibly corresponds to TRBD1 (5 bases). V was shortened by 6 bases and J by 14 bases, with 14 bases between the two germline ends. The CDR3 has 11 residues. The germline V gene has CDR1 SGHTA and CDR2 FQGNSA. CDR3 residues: CASRSGAAEFF. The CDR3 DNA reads TGTGCCAGCAGGAGTGGGGCCGCCGAGTTCTTC.

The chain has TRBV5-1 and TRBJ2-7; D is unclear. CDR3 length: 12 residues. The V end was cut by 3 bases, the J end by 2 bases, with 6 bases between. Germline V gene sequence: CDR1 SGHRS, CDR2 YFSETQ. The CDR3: CASSSGTYEQYF. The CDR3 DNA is TGCGCCAGCAGCTCCGGTACCTACGAGCAGTACTTC.

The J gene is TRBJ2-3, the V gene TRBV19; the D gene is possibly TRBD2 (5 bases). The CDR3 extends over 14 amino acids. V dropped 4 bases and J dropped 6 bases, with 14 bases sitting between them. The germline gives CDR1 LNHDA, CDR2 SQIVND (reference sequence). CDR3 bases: TGTGCCAGTAGTAGAGGACTCCAGTCGGATACGCAGTATTTT. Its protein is CASSRGLQSDTQYF. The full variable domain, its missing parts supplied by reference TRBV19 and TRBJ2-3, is DGGITQSPKYLFRKEGQNVTLSCEQNLNHDAMYWYRQDPGQGLRLIYYSQIVNDFQKGDIAEGYSVSREKKESFPLTVTSAQKNPTAFYLCASSRGLQSDTQYFGPGTRLTVL.

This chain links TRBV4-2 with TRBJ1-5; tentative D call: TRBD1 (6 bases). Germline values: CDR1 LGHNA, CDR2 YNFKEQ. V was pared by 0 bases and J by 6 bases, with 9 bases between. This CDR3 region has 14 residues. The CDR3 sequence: CASSQDLGGQPQHF. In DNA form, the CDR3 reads TGTGCCAGCAGCCAAGATCTAGGGGGTCAGCCCCAGCATTTT.

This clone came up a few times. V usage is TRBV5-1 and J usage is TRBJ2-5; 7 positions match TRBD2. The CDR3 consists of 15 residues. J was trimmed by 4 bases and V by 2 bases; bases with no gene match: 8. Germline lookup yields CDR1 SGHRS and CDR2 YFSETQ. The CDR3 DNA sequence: TGCGCCAGCAGCTTAGGACTAGAAGTCGGAGAGACCCAGTACTTC. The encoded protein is CASSLGLEVGETQYF.

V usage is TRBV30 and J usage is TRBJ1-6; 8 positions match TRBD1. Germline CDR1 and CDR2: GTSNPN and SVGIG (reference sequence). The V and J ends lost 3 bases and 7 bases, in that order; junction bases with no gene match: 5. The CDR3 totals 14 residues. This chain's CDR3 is CAWRGDRGNSPLHF. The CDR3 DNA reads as TGTGCCTGGAGGGGAGACAGGGGAAATTCACCCCTCCACTTT.